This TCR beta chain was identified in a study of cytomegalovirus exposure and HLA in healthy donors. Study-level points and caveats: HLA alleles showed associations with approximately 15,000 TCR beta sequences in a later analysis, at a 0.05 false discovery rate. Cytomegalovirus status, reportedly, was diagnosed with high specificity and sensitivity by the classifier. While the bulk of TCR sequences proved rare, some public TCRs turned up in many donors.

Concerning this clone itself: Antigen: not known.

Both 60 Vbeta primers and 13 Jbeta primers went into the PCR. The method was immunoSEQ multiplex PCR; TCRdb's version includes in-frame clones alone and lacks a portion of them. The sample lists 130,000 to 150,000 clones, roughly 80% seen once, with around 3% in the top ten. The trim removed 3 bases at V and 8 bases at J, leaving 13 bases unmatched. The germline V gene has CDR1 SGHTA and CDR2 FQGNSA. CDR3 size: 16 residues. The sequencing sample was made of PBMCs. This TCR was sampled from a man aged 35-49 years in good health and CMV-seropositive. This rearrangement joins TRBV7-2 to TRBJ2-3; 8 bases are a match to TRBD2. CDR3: CASSFGTGGHVGTQYF. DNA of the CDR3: TGTGCCAGCAGCTTCGGGACGGGGGGGCATGTCGGTACGCAGTATTTT.